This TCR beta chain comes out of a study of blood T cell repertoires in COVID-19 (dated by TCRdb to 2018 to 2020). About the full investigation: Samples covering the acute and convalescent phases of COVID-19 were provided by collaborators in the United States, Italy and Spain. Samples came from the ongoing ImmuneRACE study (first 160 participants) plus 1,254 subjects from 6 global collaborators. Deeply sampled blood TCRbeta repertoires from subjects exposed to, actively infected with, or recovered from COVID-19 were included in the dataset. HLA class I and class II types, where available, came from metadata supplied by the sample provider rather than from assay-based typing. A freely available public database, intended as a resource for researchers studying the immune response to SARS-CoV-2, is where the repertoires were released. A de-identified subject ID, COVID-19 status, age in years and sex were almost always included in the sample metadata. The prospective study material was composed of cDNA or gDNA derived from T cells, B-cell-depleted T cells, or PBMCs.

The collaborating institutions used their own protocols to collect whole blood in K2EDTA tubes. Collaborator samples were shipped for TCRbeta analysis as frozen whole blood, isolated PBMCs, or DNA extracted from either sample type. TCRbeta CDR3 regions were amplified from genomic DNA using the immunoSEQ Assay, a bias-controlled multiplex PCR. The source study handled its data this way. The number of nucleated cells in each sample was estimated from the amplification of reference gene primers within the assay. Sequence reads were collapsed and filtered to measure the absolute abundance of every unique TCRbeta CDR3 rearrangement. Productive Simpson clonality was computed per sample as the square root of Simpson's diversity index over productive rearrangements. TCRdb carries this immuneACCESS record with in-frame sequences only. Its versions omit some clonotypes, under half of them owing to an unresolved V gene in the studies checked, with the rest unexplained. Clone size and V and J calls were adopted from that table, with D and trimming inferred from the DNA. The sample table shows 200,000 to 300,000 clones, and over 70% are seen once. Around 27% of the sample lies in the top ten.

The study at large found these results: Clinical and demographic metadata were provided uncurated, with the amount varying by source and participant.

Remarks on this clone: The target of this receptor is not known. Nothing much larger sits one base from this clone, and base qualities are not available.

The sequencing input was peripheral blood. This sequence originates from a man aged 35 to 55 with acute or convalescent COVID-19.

CDR3 protein: CASSRRSTGELFF. The DNA is as follows: TGTGCCAGCAGTCGCCGGTCCACCGGGGAGCTGTTTTTT. Recombination linked TRBV6-5 to TRBJ2-2; too little of a D gene remains to name it. The trim is 5 bases for V and 4 bases for J, with a gap of 8 bases between the germline ends. Sequences MNHEY (CDR1) and SVGAGI (CDR2) are obtained from the germline V gene. The CDR3 has 13 amino acids, counting the end cysteine and phenylalanine. The sequence is cut down to CDR3 DNA, 39 bases in frame from base 1.